The clone carrying this T cell receptor (beta chain) was counted many times. Its antigen is not identified. The CDR3 loop spans 13 amino acids. V dropped 1 base and J dropped 5 bases, with 9 bases sitting between them. Germline loops: CDR1 SGHRS, CDR2 YFSETQ. These data come from a study of T cell repertoires in cytomegalovirus infection. Looking at the study overall: In public TCR beta signatures, there were indications of both CMV infection and matching HLA type. Overall study results and limits: There were HLA-C-restricted CMV-specific TCR beta clonotypes dominating the ex vivo response. Carriage of CMV together with the relevant HLA was identifiable through cumulative public TCR beta family frequency.

TCRdb analysed the reads with MiXCR anew, one entry per CDR3 protein. This table has some 220,000 distinct CDR3 sequences, approximately 7% appearing once. This chain connects TRBV5-1 to TRBJ1-1; D may be TRBD1 (5 bases). Source material: PBMCs. The sequence was obtained from a human donor in good health (CMV status not recorded). Some clones in this sample may be carry-over from other donors' samples. The CDR3 spells CASSLFGGTEAFF. The CDR3 nucleotides are TGCGCCAGCAGCTTGTTTGGGGGAACTGAAGCTTTCTTT.